The rows below give T cell receptor beta chains drawn from one sample of a study of Tregs in tolerant kidney transplant recipients. Their recognized antigens are unknown. Data came from immunoSEQ multiplex PCR; TCRdb stores just in-frame clones and leaves some out. Here the sample spans roughly 2,700 clones, 40% to 50% being singletons. What was sequenced was Tregs from blood grown in culture. These receptors all come from a human donor in good health. Each CDR3 is given with its conserved first and last residue. D genes are given only for firm matches. Part of the rows lack a size; the others show once, few, many or a class for expanded clones.

CDR3	DNA	J	V	D	size
CASSNRGGSGANVLTF	TGTGCCAGTAGTAACAGGGGCGGCTCTGGGGCCAACGTCCTGACTTTC	TRBJ2-6	TRBV19	TRBD1	.
CASSTATGGSYEQFF	TGTGCCAGCAGTACGGCGACAGGGGGCTCGTATGAGCAGTTCTTC	TRBJ2-1	TRBV6-5	TRBD1	.
CASSLGAGLGYTF	TGCGCCAGCAGCCTGGGGGCTGGGCTTGGCTACACCTTC	TRBJ1-2	TRBV5-1	.	few
CSARGRAGYTF	TGCAGTGCTAGAGGGCGGGCTGGCTACACCTTC	TRBJ1-2	TRBV20-1	.	.
CASSLDLETQYF	TGCGCCAGCAGCTTGGATTTGGAGACCCAGTACTTC	TRBJ2-5	TRBV5-1	.	.
CASSSGLADYNEQFF	TGTGCCAGCAGCTCCGGACTAGCTGATTACAATGAGCAGTTCTTC	TRBJ2-1	TRBV5-4	TRBD2	.
CASSLLGSFNSPLHF	TGTGCCAGCAGCCTGTTGGGCTCCTTCAATTCACCCCTCCACTTT	TRBJ1-6	TRBV7-3	.	.
CASSMGPLSREKLFF	TGTGCCAGCAGCATGGGACCCCTTTCTCGTGAAAAACTGTTTTTT	TRBJ1-4	TRBV5-5	.	few
CASRNAGRNKNIQYF	TGTGCCAGTAGAAACGCAGGGAGAAACAAAAACATTCAGTACTTC	TRBJ2-4	TRBV19	.	few
CSVERGVLWSSYNEQFF	TGCAGCGTTGAAAGAGGGGTGTTATGGAGCTCCTACAATGAGCAGTTCTTC	TRBJ2-1	TRBV29-1	.	.
CASSLLAGAPNYEQYF	TGTGCCAGCAGCTTATTAGCGGGGGCCCCAAACTACGAGCAGTACTTC	TRBJ2-7	TRBV4-2	TRBD2	.
CASSPTTDSNQPQHF	TGTGCCAGCTCACCAACAACTGATAGCAATCAGCCCCAGCATTTT	TRBJ1-5	TRBV18	.	medium-sized
CASSQTGPHGYTF	TGTGCCAGCAGTCAGACAGGCCCCCATGGCTACACCTTC	TRBJ1-2	TRBV25-1	.	.
CASSSGTSGRETQYF	TGTGCCAGCAGCTCCGGGACTAGCGGGAGGGAGACCCAGTACTTC	TRBJ2-5	TRBV11-3	TRBD2	medium-sized
CASSVQETQYF	TGCGCCAGCAGCGTTCAAGAGACCCAGTACTTC	TRBJ2-5	TRBV5-1	.	medium-sized
CAISLQGLNTEAFF	TGTGCCATCAGCCTACAGGGGCTTAACACTGAAGCTTTCTTT	TRBJ1-1	TRBV10-3	TRBD1	.
CASSTGTLGNTIYF	TGTGCCAGCAGCACCGGGACTCTCGGAAACACCATATATTTT	TRBJ1-3	TRBV6-5	.	.
CASSLGDTAYEQYF	TGCGCCAGCAGCTTGGGGGACACCGCCTACGAGCAGTACTTC	TRBJ2-7	TRBV5-1	.	.
CASSSPGRGNYGYTF	TGTGCCAGCAGTTCGCCGGGTCGGGGCAACTATGGCTACACCTTC	TRBJ1-2	TRBV6-5	.	.
CASSPWGGSGRREQYF	TGTGCCAGCAGCCCTTGGGGGGGGTCGGGACGGAGAGAGCAGTACTTC	TRBJ2-7	TRBV13	TRBD2	.
CAWIRAGQGYTGELFF	TGTGCCTGGATTCGAGCTGGACAGGGATACACCGGGGAGCTGTTTTTT	TRBJ2-2	TRBV30	TRBD1	.
CAITAGEGAFF	TGTGCTATAACTGCTGGGGAAGGAGCTTTCTTT	TRBJ1-1	TRBV6-5	.	.
CASSLYPTIQGKQPQHF	TGCGCCAGCAGCTTGTACCCAACTATTCAGGGGAAGCAGCCCCAGCATTTT	TRBJ1-5	TRBV5-1	.	.
CAWSNDFLAAYTF	TGTGCCTGGAGTAACGACTTTTTGGCGGCTTACACCTTC	TRBJ1-2	TRBV30	.	few
CASSSGTGANQPQHF	TGTGCCAGCAGTTCCGGGACAGGGGCCAATCAGCCCCAGCATTTT	TRBJ1-5	TRBV6-6	TRBD1	.
CASSYSTGKGAEAFF	TGTGCCAGCAGTTACTCGACGGGGAAGGGGGCTGAAGCTTTCTTT	TRBJ1-1	TRBV6-5	.	.
CASSPGSGALYEQYF	TGTGCCAGCTCACCAGGGTCGGGGGCGCTGTACGAGCAGTACTTC	TRBJ2-7	TRBV18	.	.
CASSYSWGGGSGGYTF	TGTGCCAGCAGTTACTCATGGGGAGGGGGATCGGGTGGCTACACCTTC	TRBJ1-2	TRBV6-5	.	medium-sized
CASSRLGYGYTF	TGTGCCAGCAGTAGATTGGGCTATGGCTACACCTTC	TRBJ1-2	TRBV6-1	.	.
CASSYFGQGRGSPLHF	TGTGCCAGCAGTTACTTTGGACAGGGCCGAGGTTCACCCCTCCACTTT	TRBJ1-6	TRBV6-5	TRBD1	.
CASRTGPLYEQYF	TGTGCCAGCAGGACAGGGCCCCTCTACGAGCAGTACTTC	TRBJ2-7	TRBV6-1	TRBD1	large
CASTSWFGVPGELFF	TGTGCCAGCACCTCCTGGTTCGGGGTCCCCGGGGAGCTGTTTTTT	TRBJ2-2	TRBV7-2	.	.
CASSQDPRGRGNTEAFF	TGTGCCAGCAGCCAGGACCCGAGAGGAAGGGGAAACACTGAAGCTTTCTTT	TRBJ1-1	TRBV12-1	.	.
CASSVGRGPYNEQFF	TGTGCCAGCAGCGTAGGGCGGGGGCCCTACAATGAGCAGTTCTTC	TRBJ2-1	TRBV9	.	.
CASSPTWGNTIYF	TGTGCCAGCAGCCCGACGTGGGGAAACACCATATATTTT	TRBJ1-3	TRBV16	.	few
CASSKNGTASGANVLTF	TGTGCCAGCAGCAAAAACGGTACTGCCTCTGGGGCCAACGTCCTGACTTTC	TRBJ2-6	TRBV21-1	.	medium-sized
CAISPGTSYGYTF	TGTGCCATCAGTCCTGGCACATCCTATGGCTACACCTTC	TRBJ1-2	TRBV10-3	.	medium-sized
CAWSFTGGNQPQHF	TGTGCCTGGAGTTTTACAGGGGGGAATCAGCCCCAGCATTTT	TRBJ1-5	TRBV30	TRBD1	few
CASCEADTQYF	TGTGCCAGCTGCGAGGCAGATACGCAGTATTTT	TRBJ2-3	TRBV2	.	.
CASSLGGRGNQPQHF	TGTGCCAGCAGCTTAGGAGGCAGGGGCAATCAGCCCCAGCATTTT	TRBJ1-5	TRBV7-2	.	large
CASSVSTVSLQWAFF	TGTGCCAGTAGTGTATCGACAGTCTCCCTTCAGTGGGCTTTCTTT	TRBJ1-1	TRBV19	.	medium-sized
CASSAQGAKNIQYF	TGCGCCAGCAGTGCCCAGGGGGCCAAAAACATTCAGTACTTC	TRBJ2-4	TRBV10-1	.	.
CASSQDRVPGELFF	TGCGCCAGCAGCCAGGACAGGGTCCCCGGGGAGCTGTTTTTT	TRBJ2-2	TRBV4-1	TRBD1	few
CTSSQDPSGGTDTQYF	TGCACCAGCAGCCAAGATCCTAGCGGGGGCACAGATACGCAGTATTTT	TRBJ2-3	TRBV1	.	.
CASSGGRETQYF	TGTGCCAGCAGTGGGGGGAGGGAGACCCAGTACTTC	TRBJ2-5	TRBV2	.	few
CASSYRGRLNQPQHF	TGTGCCAGCTCGTACAGGGGAAGGCTCAATCAGCCCCAGCATTTT	TRBJ1-5	TRBV18	TRBD1	few
CASSLELAGGTDTQYF	TGCGCCAGCAGCTTGGAACTAGCGGGAGGGACAGATACGCAGTATTTT	TRBJ2-3	TRBV5-1	TRBD2	.
CAISDRTVNTEAFF	TGTGCCATCAGTGATCGGACAGTGAACACTGAAGCTTTCTTT	TRBJ1-1	TRBV10-3	.	medium-sized
CASSLGVVGRSSYEQYF	TGTGCCAGCAGCTTAGGGGTAGTGGGGCGAAGCTCCTACGAGCAGTACTTC	TRBJ2-7	TRBV7-8	.	.